Listed below are T cell receptor beta chains from one sample, sequenced in a study of T cell repertoires in cytomegalovirus infection. TCRdb re-called the reads with MiXCR, one entry per CDR3 protein. The data contain around 800,000 distinct CDR3 sequences, 30% to 35% of them singletons. The antigens of these receptors remain unknown. The starting material was cultured CD8+ T cells from PBMCs, obtained from culture after CMV antigen stimulation. All receptors come from a human donor in good health (CMV status not recorded). Some clones in this sample may be carry-over from other donors' samples. The CDR3 runs from the conserved cysteine through the conserved F or W. A D gene is named only where the DNA matches it firmly. Expanded clones get a size class; other rows say once, few or many, or leave the size out.

d_call	v_call	j_call	clone_size	cdr3_nt	cdr3_aa
-	TRBV19	TRBJ2-3	-	TGTGCCAGTAGTACAGTCGTCAGAAGCACAGATACGCAGTATTTT	CASSTVVRSTDTQYF
-	TRBV2	TRBJ1-2	-	TGTGCCAGCTGGGCAGGCCCTCCCCTCTATGGCTACACCTTC	CASWAGPPLYGYTF
-	TRBV28	TRBJ1-1	few	TGTGCCAGCAGTTGGGCCCAGGCAATGAACACTGAAGCTTTCTTT	CASSWAQAMNTEAFF
TRBD2	TRBV27	TRBJ2-1	many	TGTGCCAGCAGTTTAATCGGCGGGGGGGCCCTCAATGAGCAGTTCTTC	CASSLIGGGALNEQFF
-	TRBV2	TRBJ1-5	-	TGTGCCAGCAGACCGGGGCTCCTTGATGGGAATCAGCCCCAGCATTTT	CASRPGLLDGNQPQHF
-	TRBV27	TRBJ2-1	many	TGTGCCAGCAGCCGGTTGGCTACCTACAATGAGCAGTTCTTC	CASSRLATYNEQFF
TRBD1	TRBV2	TRBJ1-6	-	TGTGCCAGCAGTGTACAGGGGGCTACCGCCCGTAATTCACCCCTCCACTTT	CASSVQGATARNSPLHF
-	TRBV19	TRBJ1-5	-	TGTGCCAGTAGTATCAGGGGAAAAAGCAATCAGCCCCAGCATTTT	CASSIRGKSNQPQHF
-	TRBV15	TRBJ2-7	-	TGTGCCACCAGCAGAATCGGCGAGATCTACGAGCAGTACTTC	CATSRIGEIYEQYF
-	TRBV7-8	TRBJ1-4	few	TGTGCCAGCAGCCCACCCGGCGGGTTTCCAACTAATGAAAAACTGTTTTTT	CASSPPGGFPTNEKLFF
-	TRBV14	TRBJ1-4	-	TGTGCCAGCAGCCCTTACGCCGCAACTAATGAAAAACTGTTTTTT	CASSPYAATNEKLFF
TRBD1	TRBV10-3	TRBJ2-7	few	TGTGCCATCATGTCGGTAGGGACAGTAGAAAACGAGCAGTACTTC	CAIMSVGTVENEQYF
-	TRBV6-2/TRBV6-3	TRBJ2-5	-	TGTGCCAGCAGTTATACCTGGAGCTGGGAGACCCAGTACTTC	CASSYTWSWETQYF
-	TRBV25-1	TRBJ1-5	-	TGTGCCACCCTAAGGAGGGATCAGCCCCAGCATTTT	CATLRRDQPQHF
-	TRBV2	TRBJ1-2	few	TGTGCCAGCTCCCAAGACTATGGCTACACCTTC	CASSQDYGYTF
-	TRBV7-4	TRBJ2-1	-	TGTGCCAGCAGCTTAAGCCCCCGCTTCTTC	CASSLSPRFF
-	TRBV7-2	TRBJ1-2	many	TGTGCCAGCAGCTCTGGATGGCAGGGTGTCTCTGGCTACACCTTC	CASSSGWQGVSGYTF
-	TRBV4-3	TRBJ1-1	-	TGCGCCAGCAGCTCCACGAAGAACACTGAAGCTTCCTTT	CASSSTKNTEASF
TRBD1	TRBV27	TRBJ1-1	-	TGTGCCACCAGTCCTAACAGGGGAGGGAACACTGAAGCTTTCTTT	CATSPNRGGNTEAFF
TRBD1	TRBV2	TRBJ2-7	-	TGTGCCAGCAGTGGACAGGGGACAAACTACGAGCAGTACTTC	CASSGQGTNYEQYF
TRBD1	TRBV7-8	TRBJ2-5	few	TGTGCCAGCAGCCCGACCGGGACAGGGGAAGAAGAGACCCAGTACTTC	CASSPTGTGEEETQYF
-	TRBV4-1	TRBJ1-6	few	TGTGCCAGCAGCGGGAGTAGTTATCAATTGAGCTCCTATAATTCACCCCTCCACTTT	CASSGSSYQLSSYNSPLHF
TRBD2	TRBV6-6	TRBJ2-2	-	TGTGCCAGCAGTTACCTGAGGGAGGGTAACGGGGAGCTGTTTTTT	CASSYLREGNGELFF
TRBD1	TRBV7-6	TRBJ2-7	many	TGTGCCAGCAGCTTAGTACCTCAGGGGGCAGGGTACGAGCAGTACTTC	CASSLVPQGAGYEQYF
-	TRBV6-5	TRBJ2-7	-	TGTGCCAGCAGCCCCTCCGTGGGCCAGGGCTTTACCTACGAGCAGTACTTC	CASSPSVGQGFTYEQYF
-	TRBV6-5	TRBJ1-2	-	TGTGCCAGCAGTTATGACATGTACTATGGCTACACCTTC	CASSYDMYYGYTF